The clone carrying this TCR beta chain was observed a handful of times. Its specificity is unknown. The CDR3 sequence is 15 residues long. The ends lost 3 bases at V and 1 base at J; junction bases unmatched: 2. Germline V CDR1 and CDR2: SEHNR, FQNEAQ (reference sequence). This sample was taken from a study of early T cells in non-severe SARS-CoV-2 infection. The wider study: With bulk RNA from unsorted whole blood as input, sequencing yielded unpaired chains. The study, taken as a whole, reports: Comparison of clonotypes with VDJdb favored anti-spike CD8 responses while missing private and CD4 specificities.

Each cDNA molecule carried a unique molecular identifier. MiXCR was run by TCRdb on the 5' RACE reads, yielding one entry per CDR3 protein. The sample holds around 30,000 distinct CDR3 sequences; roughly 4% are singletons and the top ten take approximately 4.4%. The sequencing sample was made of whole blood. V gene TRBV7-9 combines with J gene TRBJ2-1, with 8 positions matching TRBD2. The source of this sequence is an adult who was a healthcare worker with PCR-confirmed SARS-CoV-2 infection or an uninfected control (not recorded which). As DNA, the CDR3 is TGTGCCAGCAGCTTTAGCGGGAAATCCTACAATGAGCAGTTCTTC. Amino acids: CASSFSGKSYNEQFF.